This T cell receptor beta chain stems from a study of blood T cell repertoires in COVID-19. About the research overall: The cDNA or gDNA used as material had been derived from T cells, B-cell-depleted T cells, or PBMCs.

TCRdb's copy holds only in-frame clones and misses some; the assay was immunoSEQ multiplex PCR. The top ten clones hold roughly an eighth of a sample with around 170,000 clones, roughly three quarters of them seen once. CDR3 length equals 14 residues. Germline V lookup: CDR1 KGHDR, CDR2 SFDVKD. The germline V and J ends were trimmed by 6 bases and 3 bases, with 12 bases remaining between them. The gene calls are TRBV24-1 and TRBJ2-3; weak D call: TRBD1 (6 bases). This clonotype was sampled from a man between 60 and 75 years old who had been exposed to COVID-19. Sequences were obtained from PBMCs or T cells enriched from blood (not recorded which). CDR3 loop: CATSRPGDTDTQYF. The CDR3 DNA reads as TGTGCCACCAGTCGGCCAGGGGATACAGATACGCAGTATTTT.